A selection of T cell receptor beta chains follows, all from one sample in a study of vaccination and CD4 T cells after COVID-19. TCRdb used MiXCR to reprocess the PCR reads, holding one entry per CDR3 protein. The data hold 13,000 or so distinct CDR3 sequences, with about 46% observed a single time. These TCRs are of unknown antigen specificity. Input material: CD4+ T cells from blood, cultured in vitro. Source of these receptors: a human donor who had recovered from COVID-19. Each CDR3 is given with its conserved first and last residue. Fields, in order: clone size, J gene, D gene, V gene, CDR3 protein, CDR3 DNA. D genes are given only for firm matches. Rows give clone size only sometimes, using once, few, many, or a class for an expanded clone.

clone size: NA
J gene: TRBJ1-6
D gene: NA
V gene: TRBV7-8
CDR3 protein: CASSLVFYSPLHF
CDR3 DNA: TGTGCCAGCAGCTTAGTTTTTTATTCACCCCTCCACTTT

clone size: few
J gene: TRBJ1-1
D gene: NA
V gene: TRBV6-1
CDR3 protein: CASSLGWSGVDTEAFF
CDR3 DNA: TGTGCCAGCAGCCTCGGCTGGTCGGGAGTGGACACTGAAGCTTTCTTT

clone size: NA
J gene: TRBJ2-1
D gene: TRBD1
V gene: TRBV20-1
CDR3 protein: CSARDPRDRNNEQFF
CDR3 DNA: TGCAGTGCTAGAGACCCCAGGGACAGAAACAATGAGCAGTTCTTC

clone size: NA
J gene: TRBJ1-6
D gene: NA
V gene: TRBV30
CDR3 protein: CAWKAEVGIGYNSPLHF
CDR3 DNA: TGTGCCTGGAAAGCCGAGGTAGGGATAGGGTATAATTCACCCCTCCACTTT

clone size: NA
J gene: TRBJ1-2
D gene: NA
V gene: TRBV6-1
CDR3 protein: CASSEARRKGSYGYTF
CDR3 DNA: TGTGCCAGCAGTGAAGCGCGGAGAAAGGGGTCCTATGGCTACACCTTC

clone size: few
J gene: TRBJ1-6
D gene: TRBD1
V gene: TRBV20-1
CDR3 protein: CSARSLTGDNSPLHF
CDR3 DNA: TGCAGTGCTAGATCCCTGACAGGGGATAATTCACCCCTCCACTTT

clone size: NA
J gene: TRBJ2-3
D gene: TRBD2
V gene: TRBV2
CDR3 protein: CASSSGGGTDTQYF
CDR3 DNA: TGTGCCAGCAGTAGCGGGGGGGGCACAGATACGCAGTATTTT

clone size: NA
J gene: TRBJ1-1
D gene: NA
V gene: TRBV18
CDR3 protein: CASSFGSMNTEAFF
CDR3 DNA: TGTGCCAGCTCATTTGGATCCATGAACACTGAAGCTTTCTTT

clone size: NA
J gene: TRBJ1-5
D gene: TRBD1
V gene: TRBV19
CDR3 protein: CASSPRRTGTGGLNQPQHF
CDR3 DNA: TGTGCCAGTAGTCCCCGAAGAACCGGGACAGGGGGCCTCAATCAGCCCCAGCATTTT

clone size: NA
J gene: TRBJ2-1
D gene: NA
V gene: TRBV9
CDR3 protein: CASSPGGPSYNEQFF
CDR3 DNA: TGTGCCAGCAGCCCCGGGGGGCCCTCCTACAATGAGCAGTTCTTC

clone size: few
J gene: TRBJ1-5
D gene: NA
V gene: TRBV19
CDR3 protein: CASSINGSPGSNQPQHF
CDR3 DNA: TGTGCCAGTAGTATAAACGGCTCGCCGGGGAGCAATCAGCCCCAGCATTTT

clone size: NA
J gene: TRBJ1-2
D gene: NA
V gene: TRBV12-3/TRBV12-4
CDR3 protein: CASRRRGAVRGYTF
CDR3 DNA: TGTGCCAGCAGGCGGCGGGGGGCAGTAAGAGGCTACACCTTC

clone size: NA
J gene: TRBJ2-2
D gene: NA
V gene: TRBV10-3
CDR3 protein: CAISESVDTTGELFF
CDR3 DNA: TGTGCCATCAGTGAGTCAGTCGACACTACCGGGGAGCTGTTTTTT

clone size: NA
J gene: TRBJ1-1
D gene: NA
V gene: TRBV21-1
CDR3 protein: CASCNPGLKRTEAFF
CDR3 DNA: TGTGCCAGCTGCAACCCGGGACTAAAGAGGACTGAAGCTTTCTTT

clone size: medium-sized
J gene: TRBJ1-3
D gene: NA
V gene: TRBV7-9
CDR3 protein: CASSSDGDTIYF
CDR3 DNA: TGTGCCAGCAGCTCAGATGGCGACACCATATATTTT

clone size: NA
J gene: TRBJ2-1
D gene: NA
V gene: TRBV7-9
CDR3 protein: CAINEEGGRKQFF
CDR3 DNA: TGTGCCATCAACGAGGAGGGGGGACGGAAGCAGTTCTTC

clone size: NA
J gene: TRBJ1-6
D gene: NA
V gene: TRBV11-2
CDR3 protein: CASRGLDRSNNSPLHF
CDR3 DNA: TGTGCCAGCAGGGGACTCGACAGATCTAATAATTCACCCCTCCACTTT

clone size: NA
J gene: TRBJ1-6
D gene: NA
V gene: TRBV11-3
CDR3 protein: CASSRSSYNSPLHF
CDR3 DNA: TGTGCCAGCAGCCGAAGCTCCTATAATTCACCCCTCCACTTT

clone size: NA
J gene: TRBJ2-2
D gene: NA
V gene: TRBV25-1
CDR3 protein: CASSDSRAGGELFF
CDR3 DNA: TGTGCCAGCAGTGATTCGAGGGCAGGGGGGGAGCTGTTTTTT

clone size: NA
J gene: TRBJ2-4
D gene: NA
V gene: TRBV6-5
CDR3 protein: CASSYARQQLKNIQYF
CDR3 DNA: TGTGCCAGCAGTTACGCCAGACAGCAACTCAAAAACATTCAGTACTTC

clone size: NA
J gene: TRBJ1-5
D gene: NA
V gene: TRBV30
CDR3 protein: CAWSVQEGPPQHF
CDR3 DNA: TGTGCCTGGAGTGTACAGGAGGGGCCTCCCCAGCATTTT

clone size: NA
J gene: TRBJ2-1
D gene: TRBD2
V gene: TRBV9
CDR3 protein: CASSVTAGGYNEQFF
CDR3 DNA: TGTGCCAGCAGCGTAACGGCGGGGGGATACAATGAGCAGTTCTTC

clone size: once
J gene: TRBJ2-2
D gene: NA
V gene: TRBV12-3/TRBV12-4
CDR3 protein: CASSFWRPTNTGELFF
CDR3 DNA: TGTGCCAGCAGTTTTTGGCGGCCAACGAACACCGGGGAGCTGTTTTTT

clone size: NA
J gene: TRBJ1-2
D gene: NA
V gene: TRBV6-5
CDR3 protein: CASSSTVGGSGGYTF
CDR3 DNA: TGTGCCAGCAGTTCCACCGTGGGGGGTTCGGGTGGCTACACCTTC

clone size: few
J gene: TRBJ1-2
D gene: TRBD1
V gene: TRBV6-1
CDR3 protein: CASSAGQGFQANYGYTF
CDR3 DNA: TGTGCCAGCAGTGCGGGACAGGGCTTCCAAGCTAACTATGGCTACACCTTC

clone size: NA
J gene: TRBJ1-6
D gene: TRBD1
V gene: TRBV2
CDR3 protein: CASKTDRDNSPLHF
CDR3 DNA: TGTGCCAGCAAAACAGACAGGGATAATTCACCCCTCCACTTT

clone size: few
J gene: TRBJ1-2
D gene: TRBD1
V gene: TRBV20-1
CDR3 protein: CSAQPGQGANYGYTF
CDR3 DNA: TGCAGTGCTCAGCCGGGACAGGGGGCTAACTATGGCTACACCTTC

clone size: few
J gene: TRBJ1-5
D gene: NA
V gene: TRBV19
CDR3 protein: CASRDTGGYSNQPQHF
CDR3 DNA: TGTGCCAGTAGGGACACGGGGGGTTATAGCAATCAGCCCCAGCATTTT

clone size: NA
J gene: TRBJ2-7
D gene: TRBD2
V gene: TRBV4-1
CDR3 protein: CASSHERGGISYEQYF
CDR3 DNA: TGCGCCAGCAGCCATGAACGGGGGGGGATCTCCTACGAGCAGTACTTC

clone size: NA
J gene: TRBJ2-7
D gene: TRBD2
V gene: TRBV27
CDR3 protein: CASSSTSGGAGEQYF
CDR3 DNA: TGTGCCAGCAGTTCCACTAGCGGGGGGGCGGGGGAGCAGTACTTC

clone size: NA
J gene: TRBJ1-1
D gene: NA
V gene: TRBV29-1
CDR3 protein: CSVNRDGGQAFF
CDR3 DNA: TGCAGCGTGAATCGGGACGGGGGGCAAGCTTTCTTT

clone size: few
J gene: TRBJ2-3
D gene: TRBD2
V gene: TRBV11-3
CDR3 protein: CASSLYSGGARDTQYF
CDR3 DNA: TGTGCCAGCAGCTTATATAGCGGGGGGGCCAGAGATACGCAGTATTTT

clone size: once
J gene: TRBJ1-2
D gene: NA
V gene: TRBV29-1
CDR3 protein: CSVEDFSLLSF
CDR3 DNA: TGCAGCGTTGAAGATTTTAGCCTGTTAAGCTTC

clone size: NA
J gene: TRBJ1-2
D gene: NA
V gene: TRBV11-3
CDR3 protein: CASSFDGGRDGYTF
CDR3 DNA: TGTGCCAGCAGCTTCGATGGGGGGAGAGATGGCTACACCTTC

clone size: NA
J gene: TRBJ2-7
D gene: TRBD1
V gene: TRBV6-2/TRBV6-3
CDR3 protein: CASSQGQNTYEQYF
CDR3 DNA: TGTGCCAGCAGCCAGGGACAGAATACCTACGAGCAGTACTTC

clone size: few
J gene: TRBJ1-3
D gene: TRBD1
V gene: TRBV7-9
CDR3 protein: CASSRELGGENTIYF
CDR3 DNA: TGTGCCAGCAGCCGTGAGCTAGGGGGCGAAAACACCATATATTTT

clone size: NA
J gene: TRBJ1-4
D gene: NA
V gene: TRBV10-1
CDR3 protein: CASSDWSRTVNEKLFF
CDR3 DNA: TGCGCCAGCAGTGATTGGAGTCGGACAGTTAATGAAAAACTGTTTTTT

clone size: NA
J gene: TRBJ2-4
D gene: TRBD1
V gene: TRBV6-1
CDR3 protein: CASTGTGGLGNIQYF
CDR3 DNA: TGTGCCAGCACCGGGACAGGGGGCTTGGGAAACATTCAGTACTTC

clone size: NA
J gene: TRBJ1-5
D gene: NA
V gene: TRBV19
CDR3 protein: CASSILEGRSNQPQHF
CDR3 DNA: TGTGCCAGTAGTATATTGGAGGGGAGAAGCAATCAGCCCCAGCATTTT

clone size: NA
J gene: TRBJ2-7
D gene: TRBD1
V gene: TRBV12-3/TRBV12-4
CDR3 protein: CASSFQQGVVRGHEQYF
CDR3 DNA: TGTGCCAGCAGTTTTCAGCAGGGGGTGGTAAGGGGACACGAGCAGTACTTC

clone size: few
J gene: TRBJ2-2
D gene: TRBD2
V gene: TRBV7-2
CDR3 protein: CASSLLGGGLTGELFF
CDR3 DNA: TGTGCCAGCAGCTTATTGGGCGGGGGACTCACCGGGGAGCTGTTTTTT

clone size: NA
J gene: TRBJ2-2
D gene: TRBD1
V gene: TRBV6-1
CDR3 protein: CASRGQVTYTGELFF
CDR3 DNA: TGTGCCAGCAGGGGACAGGTTACCTACACCGGGGAGCTGTTTTTT

clone size: NA
J gene: TRBJ1-3
D gene: TRBD1
V gene: TRBV7-9
CDR3 protein: CASSTYRGQGSGNTIYF
CDR3 DNA: TGTGCCAGCAGCACCTACAGGGGCCAGGGATCTGGAAACACCATATATTTT

clone size: few
J gene: TRBJ2-5
D gene: NA
V gene: TRBV6-5
CDR3 protein: CASSYLGSGGETQYF
CDR3 DNA: TGTGCCAGCAGTTATTTAGGCTCTGGAGGGGAGACCCAGTACTTC

clone size: NA
J gene: TRBJ1-2
D gene: TRBD1
V gene: TRBV30
CDR3 protein: CAWSSPGQGIYGYTF
CDR3 DNA: TGTGCCTGGAGTTCGCCGGGACAGGGGATTTATGGCTACACCTTC

clone size: NA
J gene: TRBJ2-3
D gene: NA
V gene: TRBV7-2
CDR3 protein: CASSLGGGITDTQYF
CDR3 DNA: TGTGCCAGCAGCTTAGGTGGGGGTATCACAGATACGCAGTATTTT

clone size: few
J gene: TRBJ1-1
D gene: NA
V gene: TRBV5-1
CDR3 protein: CASSYSGAGTEAFF
CDR3 DNA: TGCGCCAGCAGCTACTCAGGGGCGGGCACTGAAGCTTTCTTT

clone size: NA
J gene: TRBJ2-2
D gene: NA
V gene: TRBV10-1
CDR3 protein: CASSEPGTGELFF
CDR3 DNA: TGCGCCAGCAGTGAACCAGGAACCGGGGAGCTGTTTTTT